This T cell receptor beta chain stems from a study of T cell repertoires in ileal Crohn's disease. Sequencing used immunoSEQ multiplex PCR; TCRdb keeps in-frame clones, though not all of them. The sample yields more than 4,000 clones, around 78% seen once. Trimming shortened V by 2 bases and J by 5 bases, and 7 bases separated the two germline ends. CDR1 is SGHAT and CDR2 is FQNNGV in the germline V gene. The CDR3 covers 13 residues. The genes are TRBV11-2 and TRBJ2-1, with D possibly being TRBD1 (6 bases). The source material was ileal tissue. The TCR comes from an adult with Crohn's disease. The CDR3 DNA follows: TGTGCCAGCAGCTTAACAGGGAACAATGAGCAGTTCTTC. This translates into CASSLTGNNEQFF.